This T cell receptor beta chain comes out of a study of CD8+ T cells in alopecia areata. General study results and limits: Whereas mice showed it more clearly, TCR sharing across patients was murkier, possibly because of HLA.

In this sample, this clone turned up a few times. What it binds is unknown. The treatment: oral pan-JAK inhibitor, 5-10 mg twice daily. Alopecia areata patients provided lesional scalp punch biopsies and peripheral blood. The sequencing template was cDNA reverse transcribed from extracted RNA. The protocol was immunoSEQ multiplex PCR, while the TCRdb copy is restricted to in-frame clones and leaves out a portion. The sample consists of roughly 220,000 clones, 35% to 40% of them appearing once. The CDR3 sequence is 15 residues long. Germline V gene sequence: CDR1 SGHTA, CDR2 FQGNSA. V was cut by 3 bases and J by 0 bases, with 9 bases left in between.

The V and J genes are TRBV7-2 and TRBJ2-1; no clear D gene. The material was CD4+ T cells sorted from blood, obtained at approximately week 31, from a patient treated with tofacitinib. The receptor's source is a human donor with alopecia areata. Written as DNA, the CDR3 is TGTGCCAGCAGCTTTCGTCGAGACTCCTACAATGAGCAGTTCTTC. It translates to CASSFRRDSYNEQFF.